These 21 T cell receptor beta chains came from one sample sequenced in a study of beta chain features in type 1 diabetes. Expressed TCRB transcripts were sequenced, since all the RNA that had been isolated was reverse transcribed. Sequencing used immunoSEQ multiplex PCR; TCRdb keeps in-frame clones, though not all of them. This table has around 330,000 clones, roughly 11% appearing once. Sequenced material: naive CD4+ T cells from blood. These receptors all stem from a woman under 40 in good health.

The gene calls are TRBV9 and TRBJ2-1, with D perhaps TRBD2 (5 bases). V was cut by 3 bases and J by 0 bases, with 13 bases left in between. Germline CDR1 SGDLS, CDR2 YYNGEE. The CDR3 loop spans 16 amino acids. In DNA form, the CDR3 reads TGTGCCAGCAGCGGGAAAGCGGTGGGCTCCTACAATGAGCAGTTCTTC. It translates to CASSGKAVGSYNEQFF.

This clone was detected a few times. This chain links TRBV7-9 with TRBJ2-7, with TRBD2 matching over 7 bases. The CDR3 is 15 amino acids. CDR1 SEHNR and CDR2 FQNEAQ come from the germline V gene (reference sequence). The ends lost 0 bases at V and 6 bases at J; junction bases unmatched: 8. CDR3 nucleotides: TGTGCCAGCAGCTTAGCGGGGACCGGCGGGAGCGAGCAGTACTTC. The encoded protein is CASSLAGTGGSEQYF.

CDR3 bases: TGCAGCGGGCTGGTAGCGGGAGTGGGAGATACGCAGTATTTT. Its translation: CSGLVAGVGDTQYF. V usage is TRBV29-1 and J usage is TRBJ2-3; 9 positions match TRBD2. The CDR3 totals 14 residues. With V trimmed by 7 bases and J by 5 bases, 10 bases remained unmatched. Germline V gene data show CDR1 as SQVTM and CDR2 as ANQGSEA.

The rearrangement uses TRBV6-5 and TRBJ2-1, with 9 bases aligning to TRBD1. The CDR3 totals 15 residues. Trimming at V came to 6 bases and at J to 8 bases, leaving 11 bases not matched to a gene. Germline V gene lookup returns CDR1 MNHEY and CDR2 SVGAGI. CDR3: CASSPRDRVSDEQFF. The CDR3 DNA follows: TGTGCCAGCAGCCCCCGGGACAGGGTATCGGATGAGCAGTTCTTC.

A few counts support this clone. The chain uses TRBV27 and TRBJ2-7; D might be TRBD2 (5 bases). CDR3 length equals 16 residues. Germline V lookup: CDR1 MNHEY, CDR2 SMNVEV (reference sequence). Trimming cost V 5 bases and J 3 bases, with 20 bases left between them. CDR3 in amino acids: CASSTYYKRNYYEQYF. The CDR3 nucleotides read TGTGCCAGCAGTACCTACTATAAGCGGAACTACTACGAGCAGTACTTC.

This chain links TRBV30 with TRBJ1-2; 9 bases line up with TRBD1. CDR3 length equals 12 residues. Trimming took 2 bases from V and 7 from J; bases not matched to a gene: 2. CDR1 is GTSNPN and CDR2 is SVGIG in the germline V gene (reference sequence). The CDR3 protein is CAWSKTGGGYTF. The CDR3 region has the DNA TGTGCCTGGAGTAAGACAGGGGGTGGCTACACCTTC.

V usage is TRBV7-9 and J usage is TRBJ1-5, with D uncertain. The CDR3 consists of 12 residues. Trimming took off 4 bases at V and 6 bases at J, with 7 bases between the two ends. From germline, CDR1 is SEHNR and CDR2 FQNEAQ (reference sequence). CDR3 DNA: TGTGCCAGCAGCTCACCAGTTCAGCCCCAGCATTTT. It specifies CASSSPVQPQHF.

This clone was detected only a few times. The chain combines TRBV9 with TRBJ2-3, with D maybe TRBD2 (5 bases). This CDR3 spans 16 amino acids. Germline loops: CDR1 SGDLS, CDR2 YYNGEE. V lost 1 base, J lost 0 bases, and 12 bases lay in between. The CDR3 DNA is TGTGCCAGCAGCGTACGGGGTCGCCCTAGCACAGATACGCAGTATTTT. Amino acid sequence: CASSVRGRPSTDTQYF.

This clone was picked up a small number of times. V and J are TRBV19 and TRBJ2-2; D is perhaps TRBD2 (5 bases). This CDR3 has 13 residues. Trimming removed 4 bases from V and 5 bases from J, with 8 bases in between. In germline, CDR1 is LNHDA, CDR2 SQIVND (reference sequence). The CDR3 is CASSTSGTGELFF. CDR3 nucleotides: TGTGCCAGTAGTACGAGCGGAACCGGGGAGCTGTTTTTT.

Only a few counts were recorded for this clone. This chain uses TRBV27 with TRBJ2-5; D may be TRBD1 (5 bases). V was clipped by 2 bases and J by 6 bases, with 7 bases between them. The germline V gene encodes CDR1 MNHEY and CDR2 SMNVEV (reference sequence). The CDR3 has 12 residues. CDR3 in amino acids: CASSLTGQTQYF. The CDR3 DNA sequence: TGTGCCAGCAGTTTAACAGGTCAGACCCAGTACTTC.

This rearrangement joins TRBV28 to TRBJ2-7; TRBD2 might be the D (6 bases). The CDR3 is made up of 12 amino acids. CDR1 MDHEN and CDR2 SYDVKM come from the germline V gene. Trimming stripped 6 bases from V and 4 bases from J, with 10 bases between. The CDR3 spells CASSSAGYEQYF. In DNA, the CDR3 is TGTGCCAGCAGCTCCGCGGGGTACGAGCAGTACTTC.

The V call is TRBV19, the J call TRBJ2-1, with TRBD1 matching 10 bases. Trimming cost V 6 bases and J 3 bases; bases outside gene matches: 5. Germline CDR1 reads LNHDA; CDR2 reads SQIVND (reference sequence). The CDR3 is 15 residues long. The DNA for the CDR3 is TGTGCCAGTAGCCCGGACAGGGGGTTCTACAATGAGCAGTTCTTC. Protein product: CASSPDRGFYNEQFF.

The chain has TRBV7-2 and TRBJ1-5; no firm D call. The CDR3 contains 17 residues. The germline V gene has CDR1 SGHTA and CDR2 FQGNSA. The V end was cut by 2 bases, the J end by 2 bases, with 16 bases between. CDR3 DNA sequence: TGTGCCAGCAGCTTAATGGGTTGGAGGGTTGGCAATCAGCCCCAGCATTTT. Residues: CASSLMGWRVGNQPQHF. Variable domain in full (rest from reference TRBV7-2 and TRBJ1-5): GAGVSQSPSNKVTEKGKDVELRCDPISGHTALYWYRQSLGQGLEFLIYFQGNSAPDKSGLPSDRFSAERTGGSVSTLTIQRTQQEDSAVYLCASSLMGWRVGNQPQHFGDGTRLSIL.

The genes are TRBV6-6 and TRBJ1-1, with no clear D. V lost 2 bases, J lost 3 bases, and 7 bases lay in between. This CDR3 is 13 amino acids long. The V gene's germline CDR1 is MNHNY and CDR2 SVGAGI (reference sequence). The CDR3 region is CASSYGPDTEAFF. In DNA, the CDR3 is TGTGCCAGCAGTTACGGGCCCGACACTGAAGCTTTCTTT.

V is TRBV28 and J is TRBJ2-5, with TRBD2 matching over 8 bases. V was clipped by 5 bases and J by 3 bases; unmatched bases: 5. The CDR3 is 14 amino acids. The germline V gene has CDR1 MDHEN and CDR2 SYDVKM. CDR3 region: CASSPTSGEETQYF. CDR3 in DNA: TGTGCCAGCAGTCCCACTAGCGGAGAAGAGACCCAGTACTTC.

The chain carries TRBV18 and TRBJ2-7, with 7 nucleotides matching TRBD2. The CDR3 has 14 amino acids. CDR1 and CDR2 (germline): KGHSH, LQKENI. The junction had 2 bases not matched to a gene; V was cut back by 1 base and J by 2 bases. CDR3 in amino acids: CASSPRREPYEQYF. CDR3 bases: TGTGCCAGCTCACCACGGCGGGAGCCCTACGAGCAGTACTTC.

The sample holds a few counts of this clone. Other DNA sequences from this sample encode an identical CDR3 as well. J is TRBJ2-7 and V is TRBV6-5, with D possibly matching TRBD2 (6 bases). V dropped 0 bases and J dropped 4 bases, with 10 bases sitting between them. CDR3 length equals 14 residues. Germline V gene data show CDR1 as MNHEY and CDR2 as SVGAGI. Written as DNA, the CDR3 is TGTGCCAGCAGTTACTCGGGGGGAACTTACGAGCAGTACTTC. Amino acid sequence: CASSYSGGTYEQYF.

The chain combines TRBV28 with TRBJ2-7; TRBD1 aligns across 7 bases. V dropped 5 bases and J dropped 4; count of bases not matched to a gene: 14. CDR1 is MDHEN, CDR2 SYDVKM, per germline. The CDR3 runs 16 residues. CDR3 bases: TGTGCCAGCAGTCCATCAACTCGACAGGGTTTTTACGAGCAGTACTTC. Translating gives CASSPSTRQGFYEQYF.

This clone was seen only a few times. The chain recombines TRBV30 with TRBJ2-2; 8 bases match TRBD1. The CDR3 totals 16 residues. Germline V CDR1 and CDR2: GTSNPN, SVGIG (reference sequence). V was pared by 2 bases and J by 5 bases, with 10 bases of the junction left unmatched. CDR3 sequence (DNA): TGTGCCTGGAGTCCCGGGACAGGAGTTTATACCGGGGAGCTGTTTTTT. It is translated as CAWSPGTGVYTGELFF.

The chain links TRBV7-2 to TRBJ1-5, with 12 bases identical to TRBD1. The CDR3 extends over 18 amino acids. Germline V lookup: CDR1 SGHTA, CDR2 FQGNSA. V dropped 5 bases and J dropped 2; count of bases not matched to a gene: 10. The CDR3, as DNA: TGTGCCAGCAGCCGTTCCGGGACAGGGGGCAAAGGCAATCAGCCCCAGCATTTT. Its protein is CASSRSGTGGKGNQPQHF.

A few counts support this clone. In DNA form, the CDR3 reads TGCGCCAGCAGCCAATTCCCAGCGAGGGAAGGCGAGCAGTACTTC. It specifies CASSQFPAREGEQYF. The chain is built from TRBV4-3 and TRBJ2-7; possibly TRBD2 for D (5 bases). The CDR3 covers 15 residues. Germline CDR1 is LGHNA and CDR2 is YSLEER. Trimming took 2 bases from V and 6 from J, leaving 17 bases between them.